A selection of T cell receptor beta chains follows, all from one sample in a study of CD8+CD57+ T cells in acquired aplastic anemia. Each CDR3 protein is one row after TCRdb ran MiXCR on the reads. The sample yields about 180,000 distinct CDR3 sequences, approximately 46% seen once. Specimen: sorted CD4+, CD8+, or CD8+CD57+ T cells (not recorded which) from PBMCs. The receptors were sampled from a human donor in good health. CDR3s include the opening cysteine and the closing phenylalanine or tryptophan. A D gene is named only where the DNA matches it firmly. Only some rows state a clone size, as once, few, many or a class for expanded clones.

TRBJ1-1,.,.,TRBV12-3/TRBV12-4,CASSLWGLGTEAFF,TGTGCCAGCAGTTTGTGGGGTTTGGGGACTGAAGCTTTCTTT
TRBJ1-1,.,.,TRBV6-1,CARGGGSTEAFF,TGTGCCCGCGGCGGGGGGTCCACTGAAGCTTTCTTT
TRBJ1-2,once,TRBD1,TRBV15,CATSRDGTVFYGYTF,TGTGCCACCAGCAGAGATGGGACAGTTTTCTATGGCTACACCTTC
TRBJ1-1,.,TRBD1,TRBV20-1,CSARGYSGTGRRDTEAFF,TGCAGTGCTAGAGGCTACTCCGGGACAGGGCGTCGGGACACTGAAGCTTTCTTT
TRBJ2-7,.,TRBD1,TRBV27,CASSLSTGAYEQYF,TGTGCCAGCAGTTTAAGTACAGGGGCCTACGAGCAGTACTTC
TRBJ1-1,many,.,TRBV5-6,CASSSGRAAITEAFF,TGTGCCAGCAGTTCTGGCCGGGCCGCGATCACTGAAGCTTTCTTT
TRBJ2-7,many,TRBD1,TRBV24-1,CATSDSGDRDYEQYF,TGTGCCACCAGTGATTCCGGGGACAGGGACTACGAGCAGTACTTC
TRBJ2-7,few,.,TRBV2,CASSFPYPSYEQYF,TGTGCCAGCAGTTTTCCCTACCCCTCCTACGAGCAGTACTTC
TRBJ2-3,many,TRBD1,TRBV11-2,CASSSRTGTGDTQYF,TGTGCCAGCAGCTCGAGGACAGGGACGGGAGATACGCAGTATTTT
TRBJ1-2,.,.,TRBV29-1,CSAEGPGDYGYTF,TGCAGCGCCGAGGGTCCTGGTGACTATGGCTACACCTTC
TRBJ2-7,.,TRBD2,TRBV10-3,CAISAPGLAVYEQYF,TGTGCCATCAGTGCCCCGGGACTAGCGGTCTACGAGCAGTACTTC
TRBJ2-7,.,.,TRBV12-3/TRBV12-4,CASRAPGGAYNEQYF,TGTGCCAGCAGGGCGCCAGGCGGGGCCTACAATGAGCAGTACTTC
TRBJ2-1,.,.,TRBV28,CASSFLGGSNYNEQFF,TGTGCCAGCAGTTTCCTTGGAGGCTCCAACTACAATGAGCAGTTCTTC
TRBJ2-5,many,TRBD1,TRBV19,CASRETGQETQYF,TGTGCCAGTAGGGAGACAGGGCAAGAGACCCAGTACTTC
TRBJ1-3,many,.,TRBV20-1,CSAREAGTGNTIYF,TGCAGTGCTAGAGAGGCAGGTACTGGAAACACCATATATTTT
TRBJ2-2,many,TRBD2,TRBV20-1,CSARAPGGGTGELFF,TGCAGTGCAAGAGCCCCGGGGGGAGGCACCGGGGAGCTGTTTTTT
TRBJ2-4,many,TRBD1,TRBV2,CASRGGGNIQYF,TGTGCCAGCAGAGGGGGCGGGAACATTCAGTACTTC
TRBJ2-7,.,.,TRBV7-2,CASSPRRF,TGTGCCAGCAGCCCACGGCGGTTC
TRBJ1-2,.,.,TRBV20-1,CSARARVNYGYTF,TGCAGTGCTAGAGCGAGGGTTAACTATGGCTACACCTTC
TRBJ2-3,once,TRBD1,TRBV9,CASSVQDRALTRDTQYF,TGTGCCAGCAGCGTCCAGGACAGGGCCCTTACGCGGGATACGCAGTATTTT
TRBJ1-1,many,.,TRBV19,CASILRAGVANTEAFF,TGTGCCAGTATTCTAAGGGCAGGGGTGGCGAACACTGAAGCTTTCTTT
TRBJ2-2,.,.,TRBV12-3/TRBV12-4,CASSPTRGNTGELFF,TGTGCCAGCAGCCCTACGCGGGGGAACACCGGGGAGCTGTTTTTT